This T cell receptor beta chain was identified in a study of blood T cell repertoires in COVID-19. The CDR3 is 13 amino acids. V was pared by 0 bases and J by 8 bases, with 10 bases between. Germline CDR1 is LGHNA and CDR2 is YNFKEQ. As originally analysed: Counts of nucleated cells, estimated from reference gene primer amplification, were obtained. Profiled with immunoSEQ multiplex PCR; TCRdb holds only in-frame clones, not every one. V and J calls plus clone size are reproduced from that table; the DNA served to infer D and trimming. The sample has fewer than 250,000 clones, under 90% seen once. What was sequenced was peripheral blood. This receptor was identified in a man in his 60s with acute or convalescent COVID-19. V gene TRBV4-2 combines with J gene TRBJ1-1, with D possibly TRBD1 on 5 matching bases. CDR3: CASSQDLDREAFF. The CDR3 nucleotides read TGTGCCAGCAGCCAAGATCTAGACAGAGAAGCTTTCTTT.